This T cell receptor beta chain was sequenced for a study of immune evolution from preneoplasia to lung adenocarcinoma. CDR1 and CDR2 from the germline V gene are LNHDA and SQIVND (reference sequence). The CDR3 consists of 15 residues. V dropped 3 bases and J dropped 3 bases, with 12 bases sitting between them. This clone was seen more than once but under ten times. Antigen unknown. Clones were read by immunoSEQ multiplex PCR, and TCRdb kept only the in-frame ones, dropping some. The sample yields about 4,000 clones, approximately 85% seen once. Study-wide points: From normal lung to invasive adenocarcinoma, top clone frequencies appeared to decrease. Later-stage lesions appeared to have more T cells, more diversity, less clonality.

The chain employs TRBV19 and TRBJ2-1; D call uncertain. The sample taken for sequencing was FFPE invasive lung adenocarcinoma tissue. This clonotype was sampled from a person between 35 and 65 years old with lung adenocarcinoma. Some clones in this sample may be carry-over from other donors' samples. The CDR3 region is CASSMSSNGYNEQFF. The CDR3 region has the DNA TGTGCCAGTAGTATGTCTAGTAACGGCTACAATGAGCAGTTCTTC.